This TCR beta chain was captured in a study of blood T cells in healthy people across ages (dated by TCRdb to 2014 to 2015). Regarding the complete study: In model experiments, template switching captured about one uniquely barcoded TCR beta cDNA molecule for every two T cells. Age-related changes in TCR beta repertoire diversity were measured in the study by deep sequencing normalized with unique cDNA molecular identifiers. The donors were divided into four age groups: young (average approximately 17 years), middle-aged (roughly 42), aged (around 67) and long-lived (about 80). To avoid experimental bias, donors of different ages were randomly spread across the sequencing lanes. Using the same blood draw, the study looked at two additional independent replicas of 1 million unique cDNA reads for two donors, one aged 18 to 30 and the other aged 80 or older.

In this sample, this clonotype turned up a few times. This receptor's antigen is unknown. The record has no base qualities; no much larger clone is one base away. The library was built by means of 5' RACE. The sequencer listed for this sample is Illumina HiSeq 2500. A second PCR of about 7 to 12 cycles was run with a J-beta primer mix and a sample-barcoded 5' primer. Each TCR beta cDNA molecule received a unique molecular identifier from a template-switch 5' adaptor carrying 12 random nucleotides. At least 2.5 million CDR3-containing paired-end reads were obtained from each sample. First-strand cDNA was synthesized from all RNA with the Mint cDNA synthesis kit, primed by a TRBC-specific oligonucleotide. Following uracil-DNA glycosylase treatment, a first 18-cycle PCR with universal primers M1SS and BC2_uni_R was performed on all cDNA. In the paper's pipeline: Each sample was normalized by randomly selecting 1 million high-quality reads, each carrying a distinct molecular identifier. Instead of being binned into consensus sequences, reads that shared molecular identifiers were thrown out. MiTCR, run with a Q25 quality threshold and the strictest error-elimination algorithm, handled CDR3 identification, clonotype clustering and error correction. A nonparametric unseen species model using Euler transformation provided a lower-bound estimate of total TCR beta diversity. Clones were called with MiXCR by TCRdb after fastp trimmed the public reads at Q25, and only in-frame beta chains were retained. Rows are combined by CDR3 protein, so each entry shows the most common genes and DNA. In this record, the V and J calls reflect TCRdb's handling and not the investigators' own analysis. Across this sample there are approximately 1.5 million distinct CDR3 sequences, with around 35% seen only once. In total, the top ten clones hold approximately 10% of the sample.

Reading the germline V gene gives CDR1 SGHVS and CDR2 FQNEAQ. Trimming takes 0 bases from V and 7 bases from J, and the germline ends sit 13 bases apart. There are 15 amino acids in the CDR3, from cysteine to phenylalanine inclusive. Of the read, only the CDR3 DNA is kept; its 45 bases are in frame from base 1. Donors were approximately 42 systemically healthy Caucasian individuals from Russia aged roughly 6 to 90 years. Roughly 11 milliliters of peripheral blood were drawn from each donor into EDTA-treated Vacutainer tubes. Ficoll-Paque density-gradient centrifugation was used to isolate PBMCs, with at least 7 million per sample. Trizol reagent was used to extract total RNA from the PBMCs, yielding at least 5.5 micrograms per sample. For every donor, an aliquot of PBMCs went through flow cytometry to measure the percentages of naive CD45RAhigh/CD27high T cells. The research as a whole found: Compared with the aged group, more naive CD4+ T cells, fewer expanded clones and increased TCR diversity were shown by the long-lived group, suggesting age selection. A strong correlation was found between observed TCR beta diversity and the percentage of naive T cells measured by flow cytometry. Estimates of total diversity based on one million sequenced T cells were regarded as lower bounds and as underestimates. Because donor CMV infection status was unknown, age-related changes in expanded clonotypes were potentially confounded. Because profiling used bulk unsorted PBMCs, naive and antigen-experienced compartments could not be compared conclusively. Observed TCR beta diversity per million T cells fell roughly linearly with age, and a significant reduction was already apparent by age approximately 40.

The sequence links TRBV7-8 to TRBJ2-1; TRBD2 is possibly the D segment (6 matching bases). The sequence derives from a woman aged 25 to 39 in good health. Sequencing was performed on blood. The sequence in DNA is TGTGCCAGCAGCTTAGCGGGACTCCGGGATAATGAGCAGTTCTTC. Translation gives CASSLAGLRDNEQFF. With the rest looked up from the reference TRBV7-8 and TRBJ2-1 genes rather than sequenced, the full variable domain is GAGVSQSPRYKVAKRGQDVALRCDPISGHVSLFWYQQALGQGPEFLTYFQNEAQLDKSGLPSDRFFAERPEGSVSTLKIQRTQQEDSAVYLCASSLAGLRDNEQFFGPGTRLTVL.